This T cell receptor (beta chain) was sequenced for a study of shared clonotypes between healthy human individuals (dated by TCRdb to about 2020). The study in broad terms: The cohort comprised a couple of women and a few men aged 18 to 49 years. For each donor, CD4 naive and CD4 memory were each given three plates, CD8 naive was given two plates, and CD8 memory was given one plate. Each donor's leukapheresis produced roughly between roughly 0.85 and 10 billion PBMCs. Blood TCR repertoires of four to six healthy adults were deeply sequenced to estimate repertoire size and the extent of clonotype sharing between individuals. Different laboratories and diverse techniques were used to prepare libraries and sequence TCR repertoires, to increase sequencing depth and limit assay-specific biases.

Healthy HIV-negative adults with no recently reported acute infections or vaccinations were included as donors. Only Caucasian adults living in Nashville, Tennessee, USA were represented among the donors. Magnetic negative selection was used to enrich CD4+ T cells, after which naive cells were positively selected on CD45RA and the negative fraction became the memory subset. Blood was collected by leukapheresis, and PBMCs were isolated by Ficoll-Histopaque density gradient centrifugation and then cryopreserved in liquid nitrogen vapor phase. Analytical flow cytometry was used to check the purity and quantity of every magnetically sorted T cell population. From each sorted fraction, genomic DNA was isolated and quantified by UV absorbance on a Nanodrop 2000c. At the junction V is shortened by 6 bases and J by 8 bases, with 13 bases in between. From cysteine to phenylalanine, the CDR3 is 13 amino acids long. The DNA shown is the 39-base CDR3, in frame from base 1. The germline V gene sets CDR1 to MNHNS and CDR2 to SASEGT.

Notes on this clone: Its specific antigen is unknown. Base qualities are not provided; no much larger clone lies one nucleotide away.

TCR CDR3 regions were amplified from genomic DNA by multiplex PCR using the deep immunoSEQ assay. Extracted genomic DNA from each cell subset was distributed evenly across all wells of several immunoSEQ 96-well plates, and each plate was treated as a replicate. For sorted subsets, roughly 0.2 ug genomic DNA, equal to about 30,000 T cell genomes, was loaded into each replicate PCR. The purified libraries were quantified using a Qubit 3.0 fluorometer, sized with a Bioanalyzer 2100, and then quantified again using the KAPA Library Quantification kit. Each immunoSEQ 96-well plate was sequenced on its own single-read 150-cycle Illumina NextSeq 550 flow cell. In the original analysis: Because only junctional sequences without quality scores were contained in the immunoSEQ output, filtering matching that applied to full-length reads could not be performed. Sequences were annotated with PyIR, a Python wrapper for IgBLAST v1.9, and V/J genes and CDR3 were assigned using IMGT germline references. Reads were removed for weak V/J assignments (E-value above 1e-6), missing CDR3, stop codons, out-of-frame junctions, or ambiguous translated residues. V3J clonotypes were defined as sequences sharing an identical inferred V gene, J gene, and CDR3 amino acid sequence. Percentage overlap between repertoires was calculated by dividing the number of shared unique clonotypes by the size of the smaller repertoire. Repertoire richness was assessed with RTK rarefaction, the Chao1 estimator, and Recon v2.1 estimates of unobserved clonotypes. Generation probabilities were computed with OLGA for all TCRbeta clonotypes obtained by the gDNA method from several donors. Imported from immuneACCESS, the table was reduced by TCRdb to in-frame sequences with V and J called. These copies leave out some clones; in studies compared against another copy, an unresolved V gene accounts for under half, and the cause of the remainder is not known. V and J calls and clone size come straight from that table; D and trimming were deduced from the DNA. Here the sample has 150,000 to 200,000 clones; roughly 70% occur a single time. Clones ranked in the top ten supply under 11% of the sample.

Beyond this particular receptor, the publication reports: Approximately 4.8% of naive CD4, around 4% of naive CD8, roughly 2.4% of memory CD4, and about 0.4% of memory CD8 clonotypes were shared across several donors. Pairwise subsampling indicated that sequencing depth was expected to affect the degree of clonotype sharing among donors. Even with the large sequencing depth, rarefaction of the sorted-subset datasets indicated that sequencing was incomplete. Compared with non-shared clonotypes, clonotypes shared by all four sorted-subset donors had higher generation probabilities. Sampling was restricted to blood, and TCR repertoires in tissue are likely to differ from TCR repertoires in blood. Because the study included a small number of donors, the genetic and exposure-history diversity represented was limited. Larger estimated clonotype richness was generally found for naive subsets than for memory subsets.

The chain couples TRBV6-1 to TRBJ2-2; confidence is insufficient to name the D gene. Sequences were obtained from memory CD4+ T cells sorted from blood. Read against the paper, the sample's cell subset or site label means: CD45RA-negative fraction. The source of this sequence is a man aged 30 to 45 in good health. The DNA sequence is TGTGCCAGCAGCCCCCCCACGGCGGGGGAGCTGTTTTTT. Translated, it gives CASSPPTAGELFF.